Below, one T cell receptor beta chain is given with its context. The target antigen is unknown. An Oncomine TCR Beta short-read assay was used to sequence the DNA from cultured CD4+ T cells. TCRdb recomputed calls from the PCR reads with MiXCR, one row per CDR3 protein. The sample holds approximately 19,000 distinct CDR3 sequences, approximately 63% seen once. The data originate from a study of vaccination and CD4 T cells after COVID-19. Study overall: Typically, post-vaccine samples were obtained a median approximately 72 days after dose two, within a range of 14 to 241. In culture, cells were exposed to overlapping spike peptides from SARS-CoV-2, HCoV-NL63, HCoV-OC43 and HCoV-229E.

Germline assignment: CDR1 SGHTA and CDR2 FQGNSA. The CDR3 covers 15 residues. V gave up 5 bases and J gave up 1 base, with 14 bases separating them. Documented treatment: roughly ten-day PBMC culture with coronavirus spike peptide pools or control peptides (ViraFEST assay). The sequenced sample consisted of CD4+ T cells from blood, cultured in vitro. This sequence originates from a human donor who had recovered from COVID-19. This chain links TRBV7-2 with TRBJ1-1; a possible D gene is TRBD1 (6 bases). CDR3 residues: CASSPTGTPNTEAFF. The CDR3 nucleotides are TGTGCCAGCAGCCCCACTGGGACACCGAACACTGAAGCTTTCTTT.